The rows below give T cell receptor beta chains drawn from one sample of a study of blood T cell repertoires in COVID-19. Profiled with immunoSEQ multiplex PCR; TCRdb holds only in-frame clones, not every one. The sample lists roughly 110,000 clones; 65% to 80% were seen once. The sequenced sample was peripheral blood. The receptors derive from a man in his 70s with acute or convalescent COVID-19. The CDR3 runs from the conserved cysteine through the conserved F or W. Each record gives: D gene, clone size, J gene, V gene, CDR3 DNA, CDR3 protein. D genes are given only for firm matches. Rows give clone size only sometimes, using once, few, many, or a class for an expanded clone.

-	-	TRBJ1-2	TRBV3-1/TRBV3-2	TGTGCCAGCAGCCAGGGCCGAGGGGGAAGTGGCTACACCTTC	CASSQGRGGSGYTF
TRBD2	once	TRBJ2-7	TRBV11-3	TGTGCCAGCAGCTTAGAAAGCGGGGGGGCCTACGAGCAGTACTTC	CASSLESGGAYEQYF
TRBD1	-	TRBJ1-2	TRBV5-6	TGTGCCAGCAGCTTGACCGGGACAGGGGACGGCTACACCTTC	CASSLTGTGDGYTF
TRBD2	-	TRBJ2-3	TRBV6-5	TGTGCCAGCAGTTACTTAGCGGGGGGAGATACGCAGTATTTT	CASSYLAGGDTQYF
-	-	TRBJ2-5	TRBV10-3	TGTGCCATCAGTGGGGATACAGGGCGAGAGACCCAGTACTTC	CAISGDTGRETQYF
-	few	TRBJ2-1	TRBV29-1	TGCAGCGCCACGAGAGGTGGTGATGAGCAGTTCTTC	CSATRGGDEQFF
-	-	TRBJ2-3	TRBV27	TGTGCCAGCAGTTTCATGGTAGCGGGCACAGATACGCAGTATTTT	CASSFMVAGTDTQYF
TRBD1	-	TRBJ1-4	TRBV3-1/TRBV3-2	TGTGCCAGCAGCCAAGATGATGGACAGGGGCCAAATGAAAAACTGTTTTTT	CASSQDDGQGPNEKLFF
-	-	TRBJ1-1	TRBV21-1	TGTGCCAGCAGCAAAGCCAAAACCCGGAGGACTGAAGCTTTCTTT	CASSKAKTRRTEAFF
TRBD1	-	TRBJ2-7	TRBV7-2	TGTGCCAGCAGCTTAAGTCCTTTCCGACAGGGGGCGCAAGACGAGCAGTACTTC	CASSLSPFRQGAQDEQYF
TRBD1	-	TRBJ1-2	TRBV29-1	TGCAGCGTTGGAGACGACAGGGTACACGGCTACACCTTC	CSVGDDRVHGYTF
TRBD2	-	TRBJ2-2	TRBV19	TGTGCCAGTAGTAAGCTAGCGGGGGCCACGAACACCGGGGAGCTGTTTTTT	CASSKLAGATNTGELFF
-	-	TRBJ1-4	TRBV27	TGTGCCAGCAGTCCCTCCAAGTACAGAGCAACTAATGAAAAACTGTTTTTT	CASSPSKYRATNEKLFF
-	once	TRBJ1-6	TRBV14	TGTGCCAGCAGACTTTCTCATAATTCACCCCTCCACTTT	CASRLSHNSPLHF
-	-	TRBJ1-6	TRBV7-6	TGTGCCAGCAGCGCACAGGGACCCAGCCTGGGTTCACCCCTCCACTTT	CASSAQGPSLGSPLHF
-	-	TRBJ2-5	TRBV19	TGTGCCAGTAGTATAGGCAGGTCCGACCAAGAGACCCAGTACTTC	CASSIGRSDQETQYF
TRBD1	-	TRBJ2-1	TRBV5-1	TGCGCCAGCAGCTTGGATATGGTACAGGGGCTTGAGCAGTTCTTC	CASSLDMVQGLEQFF
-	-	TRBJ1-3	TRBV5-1	TGCGCCAGCAGCTCGGACTCTGGAGACACCATATATTTT	CASSSDSGDTIYF
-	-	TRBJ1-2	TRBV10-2	TGCGCCAGCAGGACCGAGGGTCTCCCTCTTGGCTACACCTTC	CASRTEGLPLGYTF
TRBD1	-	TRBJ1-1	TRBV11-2	TGTGCCAGCAGCGCGGACAGGGTGGGCACTGAAGCTTTCTTT	CASSADRVGTEAFF
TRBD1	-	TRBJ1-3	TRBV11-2	TGTGCCAGCAGCTTCAGTCCGACAGGGTCTCTATCCGGAAACACCATATATTTT	CASSFSPTGSLSGNTIYF
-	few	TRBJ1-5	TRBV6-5	TGTGCCAGCAGTTATGGAGGAGCCGGTCAGCCCCAGCATTTT	CASSYGGAGQPQHF
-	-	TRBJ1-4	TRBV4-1	TGCGCCAGCAGCCAAGATGGGCTTGAAAAACTGTTTTTT	CASSQDGLEKLFF
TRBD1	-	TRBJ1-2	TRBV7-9	TGTGCCAGCAGTACCTCTACAGGGGGCGTTGGCTACACCTTC	CASSTSTGGVGYTF
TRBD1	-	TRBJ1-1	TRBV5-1	TGCGCCAGCAGCTTACAGGGGCAGGACACTGAAGCTTTCTTT	CASSLQGQDTEAFF
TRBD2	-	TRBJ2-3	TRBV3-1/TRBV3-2	TGTGCCAGCAGCCAAGATCTGTCAGGACTAGCGGGGGGACGAACTAGCACAGATACGCAGTATTTT	CASSQDLSGLAGGRTSTDTQYF
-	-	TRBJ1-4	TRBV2	TGTGCCAGCAGTGATACAGGACTAGGAAATGAAAAACTGTTTTTT	CASSDTGLGNEKLFF
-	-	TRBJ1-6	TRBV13	TGTGCCAGCAGCTCTAACCCTAGGCCGGGGAATATATATAATTCACCCCTCCACTTT	CASSSNPRPGNIYNSPLHF
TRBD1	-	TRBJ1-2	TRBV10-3	TGTGCCATCAGTGTAGAGGGGGCTGGCTATGGCTACACCTTC	CAISVEGAGYGYTF
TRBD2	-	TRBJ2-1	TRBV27	TGTGCCACTTCCCGGGGGGGGGCTGAGCAGTTCTTC	CATSRGGAEQFF
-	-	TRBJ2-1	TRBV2	TGTGCCAGCAGTGAACGAGTAGCGGCCAACTACAATGAGCAGTTCTTC	CASSERVAANYNEQFF
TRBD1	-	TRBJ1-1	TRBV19	TGTGCCAGTAAAGGAAAGGGGGCTGGCTTGAACACTGAAGCTTTCTTT	CASKGKGAGLNTEAFF
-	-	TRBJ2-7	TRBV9	TGTGCCAGCAGCGGCGTCGCGAACTACGAGCAGTACTTC	CASSGVANYEQYF
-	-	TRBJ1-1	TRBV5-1	TGCGCCAGCAGCCCCAGGCAGGGGCGGATGGACACTGAAGCTTTCTTT	CASSPRQGRMDTEAFF
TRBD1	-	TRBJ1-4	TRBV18	TGTGCCAGCTCACCACCGGGACAGGGGGTTGAAAAACTGTTTTTT	CASSPPGQGVEKLFF